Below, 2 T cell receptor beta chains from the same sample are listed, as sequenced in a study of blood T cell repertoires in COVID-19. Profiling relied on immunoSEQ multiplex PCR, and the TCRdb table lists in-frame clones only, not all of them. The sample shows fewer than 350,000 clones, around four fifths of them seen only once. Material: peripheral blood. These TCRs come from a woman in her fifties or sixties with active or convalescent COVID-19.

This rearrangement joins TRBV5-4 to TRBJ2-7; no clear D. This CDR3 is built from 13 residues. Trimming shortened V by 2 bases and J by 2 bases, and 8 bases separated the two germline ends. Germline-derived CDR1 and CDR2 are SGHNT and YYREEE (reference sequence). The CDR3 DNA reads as TGTGCCAGCAGCTTACAAAGTGCCTACGAGCAGTACTTC. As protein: CASSLQSAYEQYF.

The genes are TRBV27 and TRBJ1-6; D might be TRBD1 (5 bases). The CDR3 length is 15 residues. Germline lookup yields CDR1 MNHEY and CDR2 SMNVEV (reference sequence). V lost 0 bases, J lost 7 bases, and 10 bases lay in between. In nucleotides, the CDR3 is TGTGCCAGCAGTTTATCGCCAGGGCCAAATTCACCCCTCCACTTT. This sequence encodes CASSLSPGPNSPLHF.